A selection of T cell receptor beta chains follows, all from one sample in a study of identical twins. TCRdb re-derived calls from the 5' RACE reads in MiXCR, one entry per CDR3 protein. Of around 650,000 distinct CDR3 sequences listed, roughly 7.1% are singletons. These sequences were also reported in another study, on yellow fever vaccine responses in identical twins.

The sequencing sample was made of PBMCs. The source of these receptors is a young woman in good health. Each CDR3 is given with its conserved first and last residue. D genes are given only for firm matches. Rows may omit the clone size; those that give it use once, few, many or a size class.

V gene: TRBV14; clone size: -; D gene: -; J gene: TRBJ2-6; CDR3 DNA: TGTGCCAGCGCCGTTAACTCTGGGGCCAACGTCCTGACTTTC; CDR3 protein: CASAVNSGANVLTF
V gene: TRBV20-1; clone size: many; D gene: -; J gene: TRBJ2-5; CDR3 DNA: TGCAGTGCTAGGGAACAGGGGCGCGGGGACGAGACCCAGTACTTC; CDR3 protein: CSAREQGRGDETQYF
V gene: TRBV7-9; clone size: -; D gene: -; J gene: TRBJ2-1; CDR3 DNA: TGTGCCAGCAGCTCTTCAGGGGATGATGATAGTGAGCAGTTCTTC; CDR3 protein: CASSSSGDDDSEQFF
V gene: TRBV12-3/TRBV12-4; clone size: few; D gene: -; J gene: TRBJ1-5; CDR3 DNA: TGTGCCAGCACGATCTCCGGTTGGGGCAATCAGCCCCAGCATTTT; CDR3 protein: CASTISGWGNQPQHF
V gene: TRBV12-3/TRBV12-4; clone size: -; D gene: -; J gene: TRBJ2-7; CDR3 DNA: TGTGCCAGCAGTTTACAGGGCCCCAGCTCCTACGAGCAGTACTTC; CDR3 protein: CASSLQGPSSYEQYF
V gene: TRBV19; clone size: few; D gene: TRBD2; J gene: TRBJ2-1; CDR3 DNA: TGTGCCAGTAAGAGGGGGAGCGGGAGGACCTACAATGAGCAGTTCTTC; CDR3 protein: CASKRGSGRTYNEQFF
V gene: TRBV9; clone size: -; D gene: TRBD1; J gene: TRBJ1-1; CDR3 DNA: TGTGCCAGCAGCGGAGAGGGGGCAGGGACGATGAACACTGAAGCTTTCTTT; CDR3 protein: CASSGEGAGTMNTEAFF
V gene: TRBV29-1; clone size: -; D gene: TRBD1; J gene: TRBJ1-2; CDR3 DNA: TGCAGCGTAGGACAGGGGCTTAACTATGGCTACACCTTC; CDR3 protein: CSVGQGLNYGYTF
V gene: TRBV24-1; clone size: -; D gene: TRBD2; J gene: TRBJ2-1; CDR3 DNA: TGTGCCACCACACCCCATAGCGGGAACAATGAGCAGTTCTTC; CDR3 protein: CATTPHSGNNEQFF
V gene: TRBV18; clone size: -; D gene: -; J gene: TRBJ2-4; CDR3 DNA: TGTGCCAGCTCACCGGCTAGCATTCAGTACTTC; CDR3 protein: CASSPASIQYF
V gene: TRBV6-5; clone size: few; D gene: -; J gene: TRBJ2-7; CDR3 DNA: TGTGCCAGCAGTTACAGCGGCGGGGAATCCTACGAGCAGTACTTC; CDR3 protein: CASSYSGGESYEQYF
V gene: TRBV7-9; clone size: -; D gene: -; J gene: TRBJ1-4; CDR3 DNA: TGTGCCAGCAGCTTATGGCAGGAAAAACTGTTTTTT; CDR3 protein: CASSLWQEKLFF
V gene: TRBV20-1; clone size: many; D gene: TRBD1; J gene: TRBJ1-2; CDR3 DNA: TGCAGTGCTAGACAGGGGGGCGATGGCTACACCTTC; CDR3 protein: CSARQGGDGYTF
V gene: TRBV28; clone size: few; D gene: -; J gene: TRBJ1-3; CDR3 DNA: TGTGCCAGCAGCACCCATGGAAACACCATATATTTT; CDR3 protein: CASSTHGNTIYF
V gene: TRBV24-1; clone size: many; D gene: -; J gene: TRBJ1-5; CDR3 DNA: TGTGCCACCAGTGATTGGGGATACAATCAGCCCCAGCATTTT; CDR3 protein: CATSDWGYNQPQHF
V gene: TRBV10-3; clone size: many; D gene: TRBD2; J gene: TRBJ2-1; CDR3 DNA: TGTGCCATCAGCGGACTAGCGGGGGGCAATGAGCAGTTCTTC; CDR3 protein: CAISGLAGGNEQFF
V gene: TRBV7-9; clone size: few; D gene: -; J gene: TRBJ2-7; CDR3 DNA: TGTGCCAGCAGCTTACCGGACCGACCCTACGAGCAGTACTTC; CDR3 protein: CASSLPDRPYEQYF
V gene: TRBV7-3; clone size: many; D gene: -; J gene: TRBJ2-1; CDR3 DNA: TGTGCCAGCAGCTTAATGGGACTCTCTGGGGATGAGCAGTTCTTC; CDR3 protein: CASSLMGLSGDEQFF
V gene: TRBV4-1; clone size: few; D gene: TRBD2; J gene: TRBJ2-7; CDR3 DNA: TGCGCCAGCAGCCAAGTCCCGGGACTAGCCGAATACGAGCAGTACTTC; CDR3 protein: CASSQVPGLAEYEQYF
V gene: TRBV12-3/TRBV12-4; clone size: many; D gene: TRBD2; J gene: TRBJ2-7; CDR3 DNA: TGTGCCAGCAGCAGACGAGCGGGAGAAAACGAGCAGTACTTC; CDR3 protein: CASSRRAGENEQYF
V gene: TRBV6-5; clone size: few; D gene: -; J gene: TRBJ2-2; CDR3 DNA: TGTGCCAGCAGTTTCCCCCTCACCGGGGAGCTGTTTTTT; CDR3 protein: CASSFPLTGELFF
V gene: TRBV29-1; clone size: -; D gene: -; J gene: TRBJ1-3; CDR3 DNA: TGCAGCGTTGAAGATGGGGATGTAGGAAACACCATATATTTT; CDR3 protein: CSVEDGDVGNTIYF
V gene: TRBV28; clone size: many; D gene: TRBD1; J gene: TRBJ2-2; CDR3 DNA: TGTGCCAGCAGTCAACCGACAGGGGGTAACACCGGGGAGCTGTTTTTT; CDR3 protein: CASSQPTGGNTGELFF
V gene: TRBV20-1; clone size: few; D gene: -; J gene: TRBJ2-1; CDR3 DNA: TGCAGTGCTAGAGAGGGGGGGCAGTTCTTC; CDR3 protein: CSAREGGQFF
V gene: TRBV15; clone size: -; D gene: -; J gene: TRBJ2-1; CDR3 DNA: TGTGCCACCAGCAGAGAGGTAACAGGCAGTGAGCAGTTCTTC; CDR3 protein: CATSREVTGSEQFF
V gene: TRBV20-1; clone size: -; D gene: -; J gene: TRBJ2-5; CDR3 DNA: TGCAGCGCAGGGGGGAAAGAGACCCAGTACTTC; CDR3 protein: CSAGGKETQYF
V gene: TRBV28; clone size: few; D gene: TRBD1; J gene: TRBJ2-5; CDR3 DNA: TGTGCCAGCAGGAGGACAGGCCAAACCGGGACCCAGTACTTC; CDR3 protein: CASRRTGQTGTQYF
V gene: TRBV4-1; clone size: many; D gene: -; J gene: TRBJ1-1; CDR3 DNA: TGCGCCAGCAGCCAAGAGGGTCCTGCTTTCTTT; CDR3 protein: CASSQEGPAFF
V gene: TRBV28; clone size: few; D gene: -; J gene: TRBJ2-7; CDR3 DNA: TGTGCCAGCAGTTTAGGGGACACCCACAGGGTCCACGAGCAGTACTTC; CDR3 protein: CASSLGDTHRVHEQYF
V gene: TRBV2; clone size: many; D gene: -; J gene: TRBJ2-5; CDR3 DNA: TGTGCCAGCAGTGAAGCGCTTCTGGGCAGGGGAAAGACCCAGTACTTC; CDR3 protein: CASSEALLGRGKTQYF
V gene: TRBV5-6; clone size: few; D gene: TRBD2; J gene: TRBJ2-7; CDR3 DNA: TGTGCCAGCACTTATAGGGGACTAGCACTCTACGAGCAGTACTTC; CDR3 protein: CASTYRGLALYEQYF
V gene: TRBV6-5; clone size: few; D gene: -; J gene: TRBJ2-5; CDR3 DNA: TGTGCCAGCAGTTACGGGGGGAAATTACAAGAGACCCAGTACTTC; CDR3 protein: CASSYGGKLQETQYF
V gene: TRBV18; clone size: -; D gene: -; J gene: TRBJ2-7; CDR3 DNA: TGTGCCAGCTCACCACCTGGGGACGACGAGCAGTACTTC; CDR3 protein: CASSPPGDDEQYF
V gene: TRBV20-1; clone size: few; D gene: -; J gene: TRBJ1-1; CDR3 DNA: TGCAGTGCTAGGATGGGGGGAGGCACTGAAGCTTTCTTT; CDR3 protein: CSARMGGGTEAFF
V gene: TRBV7-2; clone size: -; D gene: -; J gene: TRBJ2-2; CDR3 DNA: TGTGCCAGCAGCTTAGATGCGGGTTCTGACACCGGGGAGCTGTTTTTT; CDR3 protein: CASSLDAGSDTGELFF
V gene: TRBV7-9; clone size: many; D gene: -; J gene: TRBJ1-1; CDR3 DNA: TGTGCCAGCAGCCGACGACAGGAGAACACTGAAGCTTTCTTT; CDR3 protein: CASSRRQENTEAFF
V gene: TRBV29-1; clone size: -; D gene: -; J gene: TRBJ1-3; CDR3 DNA: TGCAGCTCCAACTCTGGAAACACCATATATTTT; CDR3 protein: CSSNSGNTIYF
V gene: TRBV2; clone size: -; D gene: TRBD1; J gene: TRBJ2-3; CDR3 DNA: TGTGCCAGCAGCGGTGGGACAGTCAGAACAGATACGCAGTATTTT; CDR3 protein: CASSGGTVRTDTQYF
V gene: TRBV28; clone size: few; D gene: -; J gene: TRBJ2-2; CDR3 DNA: TGTGCCAGCAGCACAACCTGGACTACCTACACCGGGGAGCTGTTTTTT; CDR3 protein: CASSTTWTTYTGELFF
V gene: TRBV20-1; clone size: -; D gene: -; J gene: TRBJ2-2; CDR3 DNA: TGCAGTGCTAGGTTAGGGGCTCTCGGGGAGCTGTTTTTT; CDR3 protein: CSARLGALGELFF
V gene: TRBV12-3/TRBV12-4; clone size: few; D gene: -; J gene: TRBJ2-4; CDR3 DNA: TGTGCCAGCAAGGCCCCGGAGGAAGGTGGAAACATTCAGTACTTC; CDR3 protein: CASKAPEEGGNIQYF
V gene: TRBV4-1; clone size: many; D gene: TRBD2; J gene: TRBJ2-3; CDR3 DNA: TGCGCCAGCAGCCAAGATAGGCTAGCGGCCGGTCGGGGCACAGATACGCAGTATTTT; CDR3 protein: CASSQDRLAAGRGTDTQYF
V gene: TRBV12-3/TRBV12-4; clone size: many; D gene: -; J gene: TRBJ1-2; CDR3 DNA: TGTGCCAGCAGTCCCGACAGGTCTGGCTACACCTTC; CDR3 protein: CASSPDRSGYTF
V gene: TRBV20-1; clone size: -; D gene: -; J gene: TRBJ1-1; CDR3 DNA: TGCAGTGCTAGTAATTCGGGGGCGAACACTGAAGCTTTCTTT; CDR3 protein: CSASNSGANTEAFF
V gene: TRBV10-3; clone size: -; D gene: -; J gene: TRBJ2-3; CDR3 DNA: TGTGCCATCAGTGGGATAGCGGCAGATACGCAGTATTTT; CDR3 protein: CAISGIAADTQYF
V gene: TRBV5-1; clone size: -; D gene: TRBD2; J gene: TRBJ2-3; CDR3 DNA: TGCGCCAGCAGCAGGACTAGCATCTTGACAGATACGCAGTATTTT; CDR3 protein: CASSRTSILTDTQYF
V gene: TRBV28; clone size: -; D gene: -; J gene: TRBJ2-1; CDR3 DNA: TGTGCCAGCAGTTTACTGTTAAGCTCCTACAATGAGCAGTTCTTC; CDR3 protein: CASSLLLSSYNEQFF
V gene: TRBV5-1; clone size: many; D gene: -; J gene: TRBJ2-5; CDR3 DNA: TGCGCCAGCAGCTTGGAGGGGGGAACCCAGTACTTC; CDR3 protein: CASSLEGGTQYF
V gene: TRBV24-1; clone size: many; D gene: -; J gene: TRBJ2-1; CDR3 DNA: TGTGCCACCAGTGGGTCAGGGGTAAGGAATGAGCAGTTCTTC; CDR3 protein: CATSGSGVRNEQFF
V gene: TRBV12-3/TRBV12-4; clone size: -; D gene: TRBD1; J gene: TRBJ2-2; CDR3 DNA: TGTGCCAGCAGTTCCCCAATCCGGGACAGGGTGTCCGGGGAGCTGTTTTTT; CDR3 protein: CASSSPIRDRVSGELFF
V gene: TRBV9; clone size: many; D gene: -; J gene: TRBJ2-7; CDR3 DNA: TGTGCCAGCAGCGTAGGGGGACTCAGCTACGAGCAGTACTTC; CDR3 protein: CASSVGGLSYEQYF
V gene: TRBV12-3/TRBV12-4; clone size: many; D gene: -; J gene: TRBJ1-4; CDR3 DNA: TGTGCCAGCAGTTTAAGGGGGGGAAAAGAAAAACTGTTTTTT; CDR3 protein: CASSLRGGKEKLFF
V gene: TRBV20-1; clone size: -; D gene: -; J gene: TRBJ2-1; CDR3 DNA: TGCAGTGCTAGATTAATTATTGAGTTCTTC; CDR3 protein: CSARLIIEFF
V gene: TRBV6-2/TRBV6-3; clone size: -; D gene: TRBD2; J gene: TRBJ2-7; CDR3 DNA: TGTGCCAGCAGTGCCCAACCGGGACTAGCGGGAGGTCGTCTGAACGAGCAGTACTTC; CDR3 protein: CASSAQPGLAGGRLNEQYF
V gene: TRBV15; clone size: many; D gene: -; J gene: TRBJ2-7; CDR3 DNA: TGTGCCACCAGCAGCCCCAAGGACGCGGTCTACGAGCAGTACTTC; CDR3 protein: CATSSPKDAVYEQYF
V gene: TRBV19; clone size: -; D gene: TRBD2; J gene: TRBJ2-7; CDR3 DNA: TGTGCCAGTAGTCCGGGCCTAGCGGGAGGGCCGTCGCACTACGAGCAGTACTTC; CDR3 protein: CASSPGLAGGPSHYEQYF
V gene: TRBV25-1; clone size: many; D gene: TRBD1; J gene: TRBJ2-3; CDR3 DNA: TGTGCCAGCAGTGAATCCTTTGGGACAGGGTTTTCCACAGATACGCAGTATTTT; CDR3 protein: CASSESFGTGFSTDTQYF
V gene: TRBV7-9; clone size: few; D gene: -; J gene: TRBJ2-2; CDR3 DNA: TGTGCCAGCAGCCCCCCAGGGATCGGGGAGCTGTTTTTT; CDR3 protein: CASSPPGIGELFF
V gene: TRBV7-8; clone size: -; D gene: TRBD2; J gene: TRBJ2-1; CDR3 DNA: TGTGCCAGCAGCGCGACTAGCGGGAGTGGCTATGAGCAGTTCTTC; CDR3 protein: CASSATSGSGYEQFF
V gene: TRBV3-1; clone size: few; D gene: TRBD2; J gene: TRBJ2-1; CDR3 DNA: TGTGCCAGCAGCCAAGAATCCGGACTAGCGGGAGTGGACAATGAGCAGTTCTTC; CDR3 protein: CASSQESGLAGVDNEQFF